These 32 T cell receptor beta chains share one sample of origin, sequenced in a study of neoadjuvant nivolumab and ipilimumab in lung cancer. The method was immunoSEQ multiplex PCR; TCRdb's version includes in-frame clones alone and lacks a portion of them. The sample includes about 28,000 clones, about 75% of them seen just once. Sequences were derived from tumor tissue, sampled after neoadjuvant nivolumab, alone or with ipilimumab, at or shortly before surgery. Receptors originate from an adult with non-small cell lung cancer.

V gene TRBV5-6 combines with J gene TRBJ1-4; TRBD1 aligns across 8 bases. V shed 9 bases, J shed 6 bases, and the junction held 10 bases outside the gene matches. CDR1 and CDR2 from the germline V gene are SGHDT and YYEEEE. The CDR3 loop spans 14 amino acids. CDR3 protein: CATKGQGRDEKLFF. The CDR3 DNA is TGTGCCACCAAAGGACAGGGCCGGGATGAAAAACTGTTTTTT.

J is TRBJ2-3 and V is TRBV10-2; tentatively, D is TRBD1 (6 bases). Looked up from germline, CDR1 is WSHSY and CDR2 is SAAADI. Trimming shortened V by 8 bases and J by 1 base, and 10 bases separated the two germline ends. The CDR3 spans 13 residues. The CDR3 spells CASVRQGTDTQYF. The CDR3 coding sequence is TGCGCCAGCGTAAGACAGGGCACAGATACGCAGTATTTT.

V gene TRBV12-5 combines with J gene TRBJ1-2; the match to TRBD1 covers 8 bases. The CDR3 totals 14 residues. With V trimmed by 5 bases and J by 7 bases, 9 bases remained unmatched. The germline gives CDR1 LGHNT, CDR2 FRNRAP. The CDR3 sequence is CASGIPAGGPGYTF. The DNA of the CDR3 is TGTGCTAGTGGTATCCCCGCAGGGGGCCCTGGCTACACCTTC.

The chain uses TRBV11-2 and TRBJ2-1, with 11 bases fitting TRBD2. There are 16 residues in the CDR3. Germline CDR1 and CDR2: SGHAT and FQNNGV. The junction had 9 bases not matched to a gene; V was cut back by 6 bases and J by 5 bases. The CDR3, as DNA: TGTGCCAGCAGTCCAAGACTAGCGGGGATTAACAATGAGCAGTTCTTC. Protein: CASSPRLAGINNEQFF. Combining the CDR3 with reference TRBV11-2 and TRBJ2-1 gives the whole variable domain EAGVAQSPRYKIIEKRQSVAFWCNPISGHATLYWYQQILGQGPKLLIQFQNNGVVDDSQLPKDRFSAERLKGVDSTLKIQPAKLEDSAVYLCASSPRLAGINNEQFFGPGTRLTVL.

CDR3 amino acids: CASSGDRGAFLYGYTF. For the CDR3, the DNA is TGTGCCAGCAGTGGGGACAGGGGGGCCTTTCTCTATGGCTACACCTTC. The chain combines TRBV2 with TRBJ1-2, with 11 bases identical to TRBD1. With 4 bases clipped from V and 4 bases from J, the junction kept 8 bases outside the gene matches. The CDR3 is 16 amino acids. Germline loops: CDR1 SNHLY, CDR2 FYNNEI.

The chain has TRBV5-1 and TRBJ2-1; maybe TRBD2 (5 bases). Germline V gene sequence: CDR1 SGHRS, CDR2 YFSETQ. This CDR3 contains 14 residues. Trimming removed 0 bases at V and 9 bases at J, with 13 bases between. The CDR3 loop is CASSLVPGSVEQFF. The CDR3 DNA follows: TGCGCCAGCAGCTTGGTGCCGGGATCTGTTGAGCAGTTCTTC.

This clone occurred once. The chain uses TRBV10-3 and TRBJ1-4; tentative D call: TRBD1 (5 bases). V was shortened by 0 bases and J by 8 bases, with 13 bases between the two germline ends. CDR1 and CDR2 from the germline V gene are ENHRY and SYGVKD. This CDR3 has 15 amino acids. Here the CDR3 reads CAISESLGDPEKLFF. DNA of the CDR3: TGTGCCATCAGTGAGTCGCTGGGGGATCCCGAAAAACTGTTTTTT.

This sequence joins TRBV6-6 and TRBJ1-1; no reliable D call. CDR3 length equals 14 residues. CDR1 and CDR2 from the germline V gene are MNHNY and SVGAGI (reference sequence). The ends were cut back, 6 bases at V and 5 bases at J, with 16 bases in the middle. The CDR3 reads CASSPAGRGTEAFF. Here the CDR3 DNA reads TGTGCCAGCAGCCCCGCCGGGAGAGGAACTGAAGCTTTCTTT.

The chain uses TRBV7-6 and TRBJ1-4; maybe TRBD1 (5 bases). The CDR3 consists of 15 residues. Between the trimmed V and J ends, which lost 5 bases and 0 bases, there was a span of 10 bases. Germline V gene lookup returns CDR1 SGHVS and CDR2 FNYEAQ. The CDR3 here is CASSKGLPTNEKLFF. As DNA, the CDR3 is TGTGCCAGCAGCAAGGGACTGCCAACTAATGAAAAACTGTTTTTT.

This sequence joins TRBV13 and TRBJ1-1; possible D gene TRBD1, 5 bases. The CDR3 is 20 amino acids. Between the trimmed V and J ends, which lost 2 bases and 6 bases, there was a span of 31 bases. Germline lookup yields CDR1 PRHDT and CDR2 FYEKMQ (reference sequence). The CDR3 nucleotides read TGTGCCAGCAGCTTATTGGTTAGAGATGCGGGGGAATACAGAGCCTCTGAAGCTTTCTTT. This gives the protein CASSLLVRDAGEYRASEAFF.

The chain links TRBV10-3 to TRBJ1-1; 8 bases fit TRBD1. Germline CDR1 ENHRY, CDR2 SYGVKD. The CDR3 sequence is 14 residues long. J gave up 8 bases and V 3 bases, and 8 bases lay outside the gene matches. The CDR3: CAISDGQGDREAFF. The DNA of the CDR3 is TGTGCCATCAGTGATGGACAGGGAGATCGGGAAGCTTTCTTT.

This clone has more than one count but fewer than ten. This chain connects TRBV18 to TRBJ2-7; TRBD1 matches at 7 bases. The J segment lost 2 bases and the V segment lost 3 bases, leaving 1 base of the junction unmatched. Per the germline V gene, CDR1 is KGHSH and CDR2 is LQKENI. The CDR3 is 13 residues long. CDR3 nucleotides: TGTGCCAGCTCACCGGGACAGACCTACGAGCAGTACTTC. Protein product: CASSPGQTYEQYF.

The CDR3 protein is CASRDQGGDEKLFF. As DNA, the CDR3 is TGCGCCAGCAGGGATCAGGGGGGGGATGAAAAACTGTTTTTT. The gene calls are TRBV10-1 and TRBJ1-4; TRBD1 agrees at 7 bases. The germline gives CDR1 WNHNN, CDR2 SYGVQD (reference sequence). The CDR3 runs to 14 residues. Unmatched junction bases numbered 7, after V lost 6 bases and J lost 6 bases.

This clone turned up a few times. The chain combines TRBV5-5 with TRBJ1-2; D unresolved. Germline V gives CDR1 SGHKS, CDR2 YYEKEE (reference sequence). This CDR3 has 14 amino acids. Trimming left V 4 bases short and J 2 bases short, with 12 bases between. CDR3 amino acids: CASSPTTGNYGYTF. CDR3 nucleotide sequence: TGTGCCAGCAGCCCGACGACCGGGAACTATGGCTACACCTTC.

As DNA, the CDR3 is TGCGCCAGCAGCTTGACCGGGAGCTCTGGGGCCAACGTCCTGACTTTC. This encodes CASSLTGSSGANVLTF. The chain links TRBV5-1 to TRBJ2-6; tentatively, D is TRBD2 (6 bases). The length of the CDR3 is 16 residues. Deletions cut 1 base from V and 0 bases from J, with 8 bases between. CDR1 is SGHRS, CDR2 YFSETQ, per germline.

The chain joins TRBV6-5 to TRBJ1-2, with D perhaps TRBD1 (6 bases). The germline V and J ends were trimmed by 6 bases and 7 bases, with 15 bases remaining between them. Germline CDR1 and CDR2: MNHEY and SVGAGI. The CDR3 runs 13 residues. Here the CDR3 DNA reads TGTGCCAGCAGACCACAGGGATGGGTTGGCTACACCTTC. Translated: CASRPQGWVGYTF.

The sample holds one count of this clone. DNA of the CDR3: TGTGCCAGCAGCTTGGGGACTTCTATGTCTTACGAGCAGTACTTC. Encoded protein: CASSLGTSMSYEQYF. V and J are TRBV5-4 and TRBJ2-7; D possibly corresponds to TRBD2 (5 bases). The CDR3 has 15 amino acids. The germline V gene encodes CDR1 SGHNT and CDR2 YYREEE (reference sequence). Trimming took off 0 bases at V and 4 bases at J, with 14 bases between the two ends.

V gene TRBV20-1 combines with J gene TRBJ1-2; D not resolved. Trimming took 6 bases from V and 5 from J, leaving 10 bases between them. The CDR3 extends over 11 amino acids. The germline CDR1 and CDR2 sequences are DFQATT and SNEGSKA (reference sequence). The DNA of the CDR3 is TGCAGTGCCCCAGGTTCTTATGGCTACACCTTC. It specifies CSAPGSYGYTF.

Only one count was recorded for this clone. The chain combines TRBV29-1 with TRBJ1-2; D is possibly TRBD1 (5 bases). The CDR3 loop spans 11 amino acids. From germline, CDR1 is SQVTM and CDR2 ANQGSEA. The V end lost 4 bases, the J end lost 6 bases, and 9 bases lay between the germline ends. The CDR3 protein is CSVVGTDGYTF. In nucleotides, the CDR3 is TGCAGCGTTGTTGGGACTGATGGCTACACCTTC.

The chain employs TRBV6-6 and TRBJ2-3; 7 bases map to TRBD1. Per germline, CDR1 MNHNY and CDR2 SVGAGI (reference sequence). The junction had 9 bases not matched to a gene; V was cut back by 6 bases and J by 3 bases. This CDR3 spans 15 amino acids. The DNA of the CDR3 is TGTGCCAGCAGATCGGACAGGATAAGTACAGATACGCAGTATTTT. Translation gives CASRSDRISTDTQYF.

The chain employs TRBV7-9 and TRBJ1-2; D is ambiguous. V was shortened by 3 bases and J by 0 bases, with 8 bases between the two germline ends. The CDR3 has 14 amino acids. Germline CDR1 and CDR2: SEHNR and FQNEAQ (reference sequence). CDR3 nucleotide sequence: TGTGCCAGCAGCTTGGCAGGATCTAACTATGGCTACACCTTC. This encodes CASSLAGSNYGYTF.

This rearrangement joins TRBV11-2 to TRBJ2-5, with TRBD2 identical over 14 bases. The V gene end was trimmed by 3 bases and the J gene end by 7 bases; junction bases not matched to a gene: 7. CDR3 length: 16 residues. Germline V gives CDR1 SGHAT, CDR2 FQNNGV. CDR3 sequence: CASSFTTSGGDSTQYF. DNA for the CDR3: TGTGCCAGCAGCTTCACGACTAGCGGGGGGGATTCGACCCAGTACTTC. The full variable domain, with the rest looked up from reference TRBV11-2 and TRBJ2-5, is EAGVAQSPRYKIIEKRQSVAFWCNPISGHATLYWYQQILGQGPKLLIQFQNNGVVDDSQLPKDRFSAERLKGVDSTLKIQPAKLEDSAVYLCASSFTTSGGDSTQYFGPGTRLLVL.

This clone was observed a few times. The CDR3 loop is CASSLAAEQYF. DNA for the CDR3: TGCGCCAGCAGCTTGGCAGCCGAGCAGTACTTC. The chain links TRBV5-1 to TRBJ2-7; the D is unclear. With 0 bases removed from V and 6 bases from J, the gap between germline ends came to 4 bases. From germline, CDR1 is SGHRS and CDR2 YFSETQ. CDR3 size: 11 residues. The whole variable domain, remainder taken from reference TRBV5-1 and TRBJ2-7, is KAGVTQTPRYLIKTRGQQVTLSCSPISGHRSVSWYQQTPGQGLQFLFEYFSETQRNKGNFPGRFSGRQFSNSRSEMNVSTLELGDSALYLCASSLAAEQYFGPGTRLTVT.

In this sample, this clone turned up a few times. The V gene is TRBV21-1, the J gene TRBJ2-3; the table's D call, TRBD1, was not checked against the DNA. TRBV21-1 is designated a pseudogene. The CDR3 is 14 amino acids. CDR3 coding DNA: TGTGCCAGCAGCAAACGAACAGTCACAGATACGCAGTATTTT. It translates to CASSKRTVTDTQYF.

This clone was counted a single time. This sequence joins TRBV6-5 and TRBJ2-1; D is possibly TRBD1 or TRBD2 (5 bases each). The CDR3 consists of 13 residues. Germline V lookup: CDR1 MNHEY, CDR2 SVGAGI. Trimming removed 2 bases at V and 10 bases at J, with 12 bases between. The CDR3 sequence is CASSYATGTEQFF. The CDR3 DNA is TGTGCCAGCAGTTACGCCACCGGGACCGAGCAGTTCTTC.

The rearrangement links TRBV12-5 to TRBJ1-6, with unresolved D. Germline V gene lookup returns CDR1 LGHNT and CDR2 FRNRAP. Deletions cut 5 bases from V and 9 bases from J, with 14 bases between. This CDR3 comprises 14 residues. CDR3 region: CASGPNGGSSPLHF. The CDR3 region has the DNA TGTGCTAGTGGTCCCAATGGAGGGAGTTCACCCCTCCACTTT.

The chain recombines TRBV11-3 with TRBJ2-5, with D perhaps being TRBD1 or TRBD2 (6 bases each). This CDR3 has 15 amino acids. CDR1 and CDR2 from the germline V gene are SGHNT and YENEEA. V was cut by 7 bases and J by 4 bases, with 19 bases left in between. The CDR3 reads CASTSPGARRETQYF. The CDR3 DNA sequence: TGTGCCAGCACCTCACCGGGGGCGCGTAGAGAGACCCAGTACTTC.

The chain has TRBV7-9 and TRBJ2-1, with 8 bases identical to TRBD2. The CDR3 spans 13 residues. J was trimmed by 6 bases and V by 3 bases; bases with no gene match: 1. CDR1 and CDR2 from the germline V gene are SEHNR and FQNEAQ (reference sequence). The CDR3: CASSFTSGNEQFF. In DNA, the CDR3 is TGTGCCAGCAGCTTCACTAGCGGCAATGAGCAGTTCTTC.

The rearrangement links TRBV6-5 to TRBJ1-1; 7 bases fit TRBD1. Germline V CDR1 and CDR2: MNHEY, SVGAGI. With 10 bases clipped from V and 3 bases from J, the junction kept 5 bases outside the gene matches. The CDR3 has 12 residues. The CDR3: CATGDSYTEAFF. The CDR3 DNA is TGTGCCACAGGGGACAGCTACACTGAAGCTTTCTTT.

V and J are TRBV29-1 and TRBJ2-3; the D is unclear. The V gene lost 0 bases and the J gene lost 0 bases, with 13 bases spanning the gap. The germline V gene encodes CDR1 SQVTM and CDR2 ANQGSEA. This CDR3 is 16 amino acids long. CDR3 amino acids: CSVEDSIGRSTDTQYF. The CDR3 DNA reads TGCAGCGTTGAAGATTCTATCGGCCGTAGCACAGATACGCAGTATTTT.

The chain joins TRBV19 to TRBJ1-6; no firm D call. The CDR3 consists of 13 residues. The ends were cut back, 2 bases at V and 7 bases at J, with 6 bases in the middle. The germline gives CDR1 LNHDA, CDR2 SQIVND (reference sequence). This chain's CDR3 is CASSIQQNSPLHF. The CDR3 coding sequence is TGTGCCAGTAGTATACAGCAGAATTCACCCCTCCACTTT.

Here the CDR3 reads CASTPGGMNTEAFF. In nucleotides, the CDR3 is TGTGCCAGCACCCCGGGCGGAATGAACACTGAAGCTTTCTTT. The chain recombines TRBV6-5 with TRBJ1-1, with unresolved D. Germline V gene sequence: CDR1 MNHEY, CDR2 SVGAGI. The CDR3 is 14 amino acids. The V gene lost 7 bases and the J gene lost 0 bases, with 12 bases spanning the gap.